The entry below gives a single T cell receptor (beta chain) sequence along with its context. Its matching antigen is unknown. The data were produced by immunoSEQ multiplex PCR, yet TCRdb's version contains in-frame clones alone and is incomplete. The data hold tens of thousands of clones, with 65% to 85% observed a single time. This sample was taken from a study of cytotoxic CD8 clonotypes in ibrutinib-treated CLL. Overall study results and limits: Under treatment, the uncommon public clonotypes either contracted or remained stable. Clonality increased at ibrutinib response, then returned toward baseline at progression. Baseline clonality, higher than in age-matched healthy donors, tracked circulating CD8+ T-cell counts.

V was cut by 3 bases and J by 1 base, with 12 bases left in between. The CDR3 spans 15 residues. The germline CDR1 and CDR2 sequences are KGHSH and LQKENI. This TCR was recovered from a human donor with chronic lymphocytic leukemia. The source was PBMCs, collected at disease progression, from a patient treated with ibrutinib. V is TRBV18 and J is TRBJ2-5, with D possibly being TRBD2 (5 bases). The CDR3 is CASSPRSGTQETQYF. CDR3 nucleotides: TGTGCCAGCTCACCCCGATCGGGAACCCAAGAGACCCAGTACTTC.